One and the same sample provided the 32 T cell receptor beta chains below, sequenced in a study of shared clonotypes between healthy human individuals. Only in-frame clones appear in the TCRdb table, and some are missing; sequencing was by immunoSEQ multiplex PCR. The data show about 2.3 million clones, about nine tenths seen once. Specimen: naive CD4+ T cells from PBMCs. Subset denoted: CD45RA+ positively selected. The receptors here all came from a man between 18 and 29 years old in good health. Some clones in this sample may be carry-over from other donors' samples.

The chain carries TRBV30 and TRBJ1-5; D gene unclear. Germline V CDR1 and CDR2: GTSNPN, SVGIG (reference sequence). Trimming removed 2 bases at V and 3 bases at J, with 8 bases between. This CDR3 spans 13 amino acids. CDR3 sequence reads: CAWSLGLNQPQHF. CDR3 in DNA: TGTGCCTGGAGTCTAGGACTCAATCAGCCCCAGCATTTT.

The chain joins TRBV28 to TRBJ2-6, with a possible D match to TRBD1 (6 bases). The CDR3 is 14 amino acids. V was cut by 6 bases and J by 3 bases, with 9 bases left in between. Germline V gene lookup returns CDR1 MDHEN and CDR2 SYDVKM. The CDR3 bases are TGTGCCAGCAGGAACAGGGATGGGGCCAACGTCCTGACTTTC. Encoded protein: CASRNRDGANVLTF.

The V gene is TRBV27, the J gene TRBJ2-7, with a possible D match to TRBD2 (5 bases). V was shortened by 4 bases and J by 4 bases, with 17 bases between the two germline ends. Germline V gene sequence: CDR1 MNHEY, CDR2 SMNVEV (reference sequence). The CDR3 spans 15 residues. CDR3 DNA sequence: TGTGCCAGCAGTTCGCGGGCAGACCCTCCTTACGAGCAGTACTTC. Its protein product is CASSSRADPPYEQYF.

This clone was observed a single time. CDR3 sequence reads: CASRFPSYTF. Written as DNA, the CDR3 is TGTGCAAGTCGCTTCCCCAGCTACACCTTC. J is TRBJ1-2 and V is TRBV12-2; the D call of TRBD1 is as the table states it, not checked on the DNA. TRBV12-2 is a pseudogene segment. CDR3 size: 10 residues.

The DNA of the CDR3 is TGCGCCAGCAGCTTGTTCAGGACAGGGGAGAACACTGAAGCTTTCTTT. This codes for CASSLFRTGENTEAFF. The chain links TRBV5-1 to TRBJ1-1; 9 bases fit TRBD1. Germline CDR1 and CDR2: SGHRS and YFSETQ. V dropped 1 base and J dropped 1; count of bases not matched to a gene: 5. CDR3 length equals 16 residues.

The chain has TRBV11-2 and TRBJ1-5; D call uncertain. CDR1 is SGHAT and CDR2 is FQNNGV in the germline V gene. Trimming cost V 8 bases and J 5 bases, with 28 bases left between them. The length of the CDR3 is 18 residues. The CDR3: CASANSEFYTRGDQPQHF. CDR3 bases: TGTGCCAGCGCCAACAGCGAATTTTATACCCGGGGAGATCAGCCCCAGCATTTT.

The rearrangement uses TRBV2 and TRBJ2-6; D remains unclear. This CDR3 has 15 amino acids. Germline loops: CDR1 SNHLY, CDR2 FYNNEI. V was pared by 7 bases and J by 1 base, with 11 bases between. DNA of the CDR3: TGTGCCAGCAAGGGCTTCTTATCTGGGGCCAACGTCCTGACTTTC. It specifies CASKGFLSGANVLTF.

The chain carries TRBV7-9 and TRBJ2-7; D may be TRBD2 (5 bases). The germline V gene encodes CDR1 SEHNR and CDR2 FQNEAQ (reference sequence). The CDR3 has 17 residues. V shed 0 bases and J shed 4 bases, with 19 bases lying between them. CDR3 sequence reads: CASSLAPEAANPYEQYF. The CDR3 nucleotides read TGTGCCAGCAGCTTAGCGCCGGAGGCAGCCAATCCTTACGAGCAGTACTTC.

The V call is TRBV6-1, the J call TRBJ1-1, with D possibly matching TRBD1 (5 bases). CDR3 length: 14 residues. Germline V gene lookup returns CDR1 MNHNS and CDR2 SASEGT. The ends were cut back, 2 bases at V and 8 bases at J, with 15 bases in the middle. Here the CDR3 reads CASSEMPYQGEAFF. In DNA, the CDR3 is TGTGCCAGCAGTGAAATGCCCTACCAGGGAGAAGCTTTCTTT.

The chain employs TRBV10-3 and TRBJ1-3; possible D gene TRBD1, 5 bases. The germline V and J ends were trimmed by 6 bases and 9 bases, with 12 bases remaining between them. Looked up from germline, CDR1 is ENHRY and CDR2 is SYGVKD. The CDR3 totals 12 residues. The CDR3 DNA follows: TGTGCCATCAGCGAGGAGGGGATCACCATATATTTT. Encoded protein: CAISEEGITIYF.

The CDR3 loop is CASSTSAFYEQYF. CDR3 nucleotide sequence: TGCGCCAGCAGTACTAGCGCGTTCTACGAGCAGTACTTC. The V gene is TRBV10-1, the J gene TRBJ2-7; TRBD2 aligns across 7 bases. Germline-derived CDR1 and CDR2 are WNHNN and SYGVQD (reference sequence). The CDR3 covers 13 residues. V was pared by 5 bases and J by 3 bases, with 4 bases of the junction left unmatched.

As regards this clone: Other nucleotide sequences from this sample produce the same CDR3. The chain employs TRBV10-3 and TRBJ2-5; D is unresolved. CDR1 ENHRY and CDR2 SYGVKD come from the germline V gene. Trimming left V 2 bases short and J 5 bases short, with 3 bases between. This CDR3 region has 11 residues. The CDR3 DNA follows: TGTGCCATCAGTGAGGGCGAGACCCAGTACTTC. Translated, it gives CAISEGETQYF.

Remarks on this clone: The sample contains more than one DNA sequence encoding this CDR3. The CDR3 sequence: CASRQGGTYEQYF. CDR3 coding DNA: TGTGCCAGCAGGCAGGGGGGCACCTACGAGCAGTACTTC. The V gene is TRBV28, the J gene TRBJ2-7; possibly TRBD1 for D (7 bases). The CDR3 sequence is 13 residues long. Trimming took off 6 bases at V and 2 bases at J, with 11 bases between the two ends. Per germline, CDR1 MDHEN and CDR2 SYDVKM.

The chain is built from TRBV5-6 and TRBJ2-1, with 7 bases that match TRBD2. Germline loops: CDR1 SGHDT, CDR2 YYEEEE. V trimming: 1 base; J trimming: 4 bases; junction bases outside the gene matches: 5. The CDR3 contains 15 residues. This chain's CDR3 is CASSLLTSWYNEQFF. The CDR3 DNA reads as TGTGCCAGCAGCTTGTTGACTAGCTGGTACAATGAGCAGTTCTTC.

This chain connects TRBV5-3 to TRBJ2-5; D is uncertain. TRBV5-3 is an open reading frame whose function is uncertain. V gave up 4 bases and J gave up 5 bases, with 9 bases separating them. This CDR3 spans 12 amino acids. The CDR3 region is CARSTLRETQYF. The CDR3 region has the DNA TGTGCCAGAAGCACCCTAAGGGAGACCCAGTACTTC.

The chain joins TRBV19 to TRBJ2-7, with unresolved D. This CDR3 is 15 amino acids long. Trimming took 9 bases from V and 0 from J, leaving 18 bases between them. The V gene's germline CDR1 is LNHDA and CDR2 SQIVND (reference sequence). CDR3 coding DNA: TGTGCCAGCAGTGAGTGGAGCTCCCACTCCTACGAGCAGTACTTC. Its translation is CASSEWSSHSYEQYF.

The rearrangement links TRBV5-6 to TRBJ2-1; the D is unclear. V was shortened by 0 bases and J by 9 bases, with 10 bases between the two germline ends. Germline lookup yields CDR1 SGHDT and CDR2 YYEEEE. CDR3 length equals 13 residues. CDR3: CASSLVTVVEQFF. As DNA, the CDR3 is TGTGCCAGCAGCTTGGTTACGGTCGTTGAGCAGTTCTTC.

This chain connects TRBV5-1 to TRBJ2-1, with 10 bases fitting TRBD2. The V gene's germline CDR1 is SGHRS and CDR2 YFSETQ. CDR3 length: 16 residues. With V trimmed by 0 bases and J by 10 bases, 10 bases remained unmatched. The CDR3, as DNA: TGCGCCAGCAGCTTGGACTCTAGCGGGAGAGGAGGGGAGCAGTTCTTC. Amino acid sequence: CASSLDSSGRGGEQFF.

In this sample, this clone turned up once. V gene TRBV5-4 combines with J gene TRBJ2-1; TRBD2 aligns across 8 bases. Germline lookup yields CDR1 SGHNT and CDR2 YYREEE (reference sequence). The CDR3 extends over 16 amino acids. The V segment lost 2 bases and the J segment 8 bases; nucleotides outside the gene matches: 12. The CDR3 protein is CASSFGGAGGIHEQFF. CDR3 in DNA: TGTGCCAGCAGCTTCGGAGGGGCGGGAGGAATCCATGAGCAGTTCTTC.

On this clone itself: Different DNA sequences within this sample yield the same CDR3. The genes are TRBV19 and TRBJ1-5; possibly TRBD1 for D (6 bases). The germline V gene encodes CDR1 LNHDA and CDR2 SQIVND (reference sequence). The CDR3 loop spans 14 amino acids. V was trimmed by 3 bases and J by 7 bases, leaving 13 bases between them. The CDR3 sequence is CASSIWGAGQPQHF. CDR3 in DNA: TGTGCCAGTAGTATTTGGGGGGCAGGACAGCCCCAGCATTTT. The variable domain in full, with the rest retrieved from reference TRBV19 and TRBJ1-5, is DGGITQSPKYLFRKEGQNVTLSCEQNLNHDAMYWYRQDPGQGLRLIYYSQIVNDFQKGDIAEGYSVSREKKESFPLTVTSAQKNPTAFYLCASSIWGAGQPQHFGDGTRLSIL.

J is TRBJ1-3 and V is TRBV19, with TRBD1 matching 7 bases. The CDR3 has 16 amino acids. CDR1 and CDR2 (germline): LNHDA, SQIVND (reference sequence). Trimming removed 7 bases from V and 0 bases from J; junction bases left unmatched: 9. The CDR3, as DNA: TGTGCCAGTAATACGGGACAGTATACCTCTGGAAACACCATATATTTT. This encodes CASNTGQYTSGNTIYF.

The CDR3 DNA reads as TGCAGCGTGGGAGGGGGTGTTGGGTCCTACGAGCAGTACTTC. This sequence encodes CSVGGGVGSYEQYF. J is TRBJ2-5 and V is TRBV29-1; tentatively, D is TRBD2 (7 bases). Judging by the DNA end, TRBJ2-7 fits better; the J call may be wrong. This CDR3 region has 14 residues. The V gene's germline CDR1 is SQVTM and CDR2 ANQGSEA.

The chain has TRBV6-5 and TRBJ2-5, with D perhaps being TRBD1 or TRBD2 (6 bases each). The V and J ends lost 6 bases and 2 bases respectively, with 16 bases between them. CDR1 is MNHEY, CDR2 SVGAGI, per germline. The CDR3 is made up of 15 amino acids. The CDR3 DNA sequence: TGTGCCAGCAGACCAAGCCAGGGGACTCAAGAGACCCAGTACTTC. Residues: CASRPSQGTQETQYF.

V gene TRBV14 combines with J gene TRBJ1-2; D gene ambiguous. In germline, CDR1 is SGHDN, CDR2 FVKESK. Trimming left V 1 base short and J 5 bases short, with 11 bases between. The CDR3 totals 14 residues. CDR3 amino acids: CASSQGRESYGYTF. CDR3 DNA: TGTGCCAGCAGCCAAGGACGGGAAAGTTATGGCTACACCTTC.

The chain couples TRBV6-7 to TRBJ1-4; TRBD1 might be the D (6 bases). TRBV6-7 falls under the ORF class, with uncertain function. V dropped 6 bases and J dropped 4 bases, with 12 bases sitting between them. The CDR3 contains 14 residues. CDR3 sequence: CASRSTGHNEKLFF. In DNA form, the CDR3 reads TGTGCCAGCAGGTCGACGGGACATAATGAAAAACTGTTTTTT.

In regard to this clone: The same CDR3 arises from other DNA sequences in this sample as well. The chain combines TRBV5-1 with TRBJ2-5, with D possibly TRBD2 on 6 matching bases. Germline values: CDR1 SGHRS, CDR2 YFSETQ. CDR3 size: 13 residues. V gave up 4 bases and J gave up 1 base, with 8 bases separating them. CDR3: CASSGGTQETQYF. The CDR3 nucleotides are TGCGCCAGCAGCGGGGGGACCCAAGAGACCCAGTACTTC.

The chain recombines TRBV2 with TRBJ1-4; 7 bases map to TRBD1. Looked up from germline, CDR1 is SNHLY and CDR2 is FYNNEI. V lost 4 bases to trimming and J lost 7 bases; unmatched junction nucleotides: 6. CDR3 size: 14 residues. The CDR3 sequence: CASSGVTGSEKLFF. DNA of the CDR3: TGTGCCAGCAGTGGGGTGACAGGGAGTGAAAAACTGTTTTTT.

The chain has TRBV7-2 and TRBJ1-2, with no clear D. The germline CDR1 and CDR2 sequences are SGHTA and FQGNSA. The CDR3 has 14 amino acids. V shed 3 bases and J shed 1 base, with 9 bases lying between them. The chain's CDR3 is CASSLAAYNYGYTF. In DNA, the CDR3 is TGTGCCAGCAGCTTGGCCGCATATAACTATGGCTACACCTTC. Looking up the rest from reference TRBV7-2 and TRBJ1-2 gives the full variable domain: GAGVSQSPSNKVTEKGKDVELRCDPISGHTALYWYRQSLGQGLEFLIYFQGNSAPDKSGLPSDRFSAERTGGSVSTLTIQRTQQEDSAVYLCASSLAAYNYGYTFGSGTRLTVV.

The gene calls are TRBV10-3 and TRBJ2-5; no clear D. V was shortened by 6 bases and J by 5 bases, with 19 bases between the two germline ends. This CDR3 is built from 15 residues. The V gene's germline CDR1 is ENHRY and CDR2 SYGVKD. The CDR3 region is CAIRPGFRSGETQYF. For the CDR3, the DNA is TGTGCCATCAGGCCTGGGTTTCGATCCGGGGAGACCCAGTACTTC.

The genes are TRBV28 and TRBJ1-1; maybe TRBD1 (5 bases). The CDR3 extends over 13 amino acids. Germline values: CDR1 MDHEN, CDR2 SYDVKM. The ends were cut back, 11 bases at V and 1 base at J, with 14 bases in the middle. In DNA form, the CDR3 reads TGTGCCCATCGCGGGGGGGGGAACACTGAAGCTTTCTTT. The encoded protein is CAHRGGGNTEAFF.

The chain employs TRBV6-5 and TRBJ2-7; no reliable D call. Germline V gene data show CDR1 as MNHEY and CDR2 as SVGAGI. This CDR3 has 13 amino acids. V lost 5 bases to trimming and J lost 2 bases, with 10 bases between them. DNA of the CDR3: TGTGCCAGCAGTCCACGACAAGCCTACGAGCAGTACTTC. This codes for CASSPRQAYEQYF.

For this clone: The same CDR3 arises from other DNA sequences in this sample as well. The CDR3 loop reads CASSVAAGGNTGELFF. As DNA, the CDR3 is TGTGCCAGCAGCGTAGCTGCGGGAGGGAACACCGGGGAGCTGTTTTTT. The chain combines TRBV9 with TRBJ2-2, with 8 nucleotides matching TRBD2. This CDR3 region has 16 residues. From germline, CDR1 is SGDLS and CDR2 YYNGEE. With V trimmed by 0 bases and J by 1 base, 2 bases remained unmatched.